The next 17 T cell receptor beta chains were all read from a single sample in a study of T cell responses to AZD1222 COVID-19 vaccine. Libraries were prepared by immunoSEQ multiplex PCR; TCRdb keeps only in-frame clonotypes and omits some of them. The sample shows 85,000 or so clones, roughly 84% of them seen only once. Sequenced material: peripheral blood, taken 28 days after the second AZD1222 dose. The receptors come from an adult who received the AZD1222 COVID-19 vaccine.

V is TRBV20-1 and J is TRBJ1-5; 11 bases match TRBD1. This CDR3 region has 18 residues. With 3 bases clipped from V and 2 bases from J, the junction kept 12 bases outside the gene matches. The germline V gene has CDR1 DFQATT and CDR2 SNEGSKA (reference sequence). In DNA form, the CDR3 reads TGCAGTGCTAGTGGGGGGACAGGGGGACGATGGGGCAATCAGCCCCAGCATTTT. Residues: CSASGGTGGRWGNQPQHF.

The chain carries TRBV4-1 and TRBJ1-5; a weak D match, TRBD1 (5 bases). The CDR3 runs 16 residues. CDR1 and CDR2 from the germline V gene are MGHRA and YSYEKL. Between the trimmed V and J ends, which lost 0 bases and 4 bases, there was a span of 13 bases. CDR3 region: CASSQDPGSLNQPQHF. CDR3 coding DNA: TGCGCCAGCAGCCAAGACCCAGGGAGTTTGAATCAGCCCCAGCATTTT.

In its sample, this clone was seen a few times. CDR3 coding DNA: TGCAGCGTTGATTCGCGGGGCCCGCCTAACTATGGCTACACCTTC. Translated: CSVDSRGPPNYGYTF. This rearrangement joins TRBV29-1 to TRBJ1-2, with D possibly matching TRBD1 (5 bases). In germline, CDR1 is SQVTM, CDR2 ANQGSEA. CDR3 length: 15 residues. V lost 3 bases to trimming and J lost 0 bases, with 14 bases between them.

This chain connects TRBV27 to TRBJ2-7; 7 nucleotides agree with TRBD1. The trim removed 5 bases at V and 6 bases at J, leaving 13 bases unmatched. This CDR3 region has 15 residues. Germline CDR1 is MNHEY and CDR2 is SMNVEV (reference sequence). The CDR3 is CASSPGTVEYSEQYF. CDR3 DNA sequence: TGTGCCAGCAGTCCAGGGACAGTGGAATACAGCGAGCAGTACTTC.

This CDR3 reads CASRVQPNTEAFF. The CDR3 coding sequence is TGTGCCAGCAGAGTACAACCGAACACTGAAGCTTTCTTT. This rearrangement joins TRBV6-5 to TRBJ1-1; D not resolved. Germline V lookup: CDR1 MNHEY, CDR2 SVGAGI. The CDR3 totals 13 residues. V lost 6 bases to trimming and J lost 1 base, with 9 bases between them.

This chain connects TRBV7-9 to TRBJ2-7; D uncertain. The ends were cut back, 5 bases at V and 4 bases at J, with 9 bases in the middle. The CDR3 covers 12 residues. Germline assignment: CDR1 SEHNR and CDR2 FQNEAQ (reference sequence). CDR3 sequence: CASSPTGYEQYF. The CDR3 DNA follows: TGTGCCAGCAGCCCGACTGGTTACGAGCAGTACTTC.

This chain connects TRBV10-3 to TRBJ2-1, with 8 bases matching TRBD2. V lost 5 bases, J lost 6 bases, and 9 bases stayed unmatched. Per the germline V gene, CDR1 is ENHRY and CDR2 is SYGVKD. The CDR3 covers 15 residues. DNA for the CDR3: TGTGCCATCAGTCTCGCCGCGGGAGGATCCAATGAGCAGTTCTTC. This codes for CAISLAAGGSNEQFF.

This chain links TRBV7-8 with TRBJ1-1; tentative D call: TRBD1 (6 bases). CDR3 length: 15 amino acids. V was trimmed by 3 bases and J by 4 bases, leaving 15 bases between them. Germline values: CDR1 SGHVS, CDR2 FQNEAQ. The CDR3 sequence is CASSLSGGGSTEAFF. The CDR3 coding sequence is TGTGCCAGCAGCTTGTCGGGGGGCGGGAGCACTGAAGCTTTCTTT.

The chain joins TRBV2 to TRBJ2-5; 7 positions match TRBD2. Trimming removed 7 bases from V and 0 bases from J; junction bases left unmatched: 8. Germline V gene data show CDR1 as SNHLY and CDR2 as FYNNEI. The CDR3 length is 15 residues. The DNA for the CDR3 is TGTGCCAGCACCAGCGGGATGTCTTACCAAGAGACCCAGTACTTC. Translating it yields CASTSGMSYQETQYF.

The V call is TRBV7-9, the J call TRBJ1-2; 8 bases fit TRBD1. The CDR3 length is 16 residues. Germline V CDR1 and CDR2: SEHNR, FQNEAQ (reference sequence). Losses at the gene ends were 1 base for V and 0 bases for J; bases not matched to a gene: 4. The CDR3 sequence: CASSLGGQAANYGYTF. CDR3 DNA: TGTGCCAGCAGCTTAGGGGGACAGGCAGCTAACTATGGCTACACCTTC.

The V call is TRBV6-5, the J call TRBJ2-2; 9 bases align to TRBD1. V lost 6 bases to trimming and J lost 6 bases; unmatched junction nucleotides: 5. Per germline, CDR1 MNHEY and CDR2 SVGAGI. The CDR3 totals 14 residues. CDR3 sequence: CASRGTGSAGELFF. CDR3 coding DNA: TGTGCCAGCAGGGGGACAGGGTCGGCCGGGGAGCTGTTTTTT.

The J gene is TRBJ2-1, the V gene TRBV5-6, with TRBD1 matching over 12 bases. Trimming at V came to 2 bases and at J to 8 bases, leaving 5 bases not matched to a gene. Germline loops: CDR1 SGHDT, CDR2 YYEEEE. This CDR3 is 15 amino acids long. In nucleotides, the CDR3 is TGTGCCAGCAGCTTCGGGACAGGGGGCGGGGATGAGCAGTTCTTC. Translating it yields CASSFGTGGGDEQFF.

J is TRBJ2-5 and V is TRBV4-1; 11 bases align to TRBD2. V gave up 4 bases and J gave up 2 bases; unmatched junction bases: 6. The CDR3 has 16 residues. Germline-derived CDR1 and CDR2 are MGHRA and YSYEKL. The CDR3 spells CASSPSLAGGQETQYF. The CDR3 DNA reads as TGCGCCAGCAGCCCCTCCCTAGCGGGGGGACAAGAGACCCAGTACTTC.

V usage is TRBV6-9 and J usage is TRBJ1-6; D gene uncertain. CDR1 and CDR2 (germline): MNHGY, SVAAGI. Trimming took 0 bases from V and 5 from J, leaving 11 bases between them. The CDR3 extends over 16 amino acids. The CDR3 bases are TGTGCCAGCAGTTATTCCTGGAGGTCCGATAATTCACCCCTCCACTTT. Amino acids: CASSYSWRSDNSPLHF.

The genes are TRBV4-2 and TRBJ1-4; TRBD1 agrees at 7 bases. Germline lookup yields CDR1 LGHNA and CDR2 YNFKEQ. J gave up 5 bases and V 1 base, and 4 bases lay outside the gene matches. The CDR3 is 15 residues long. CDR3 protein: CASSQGTGQNEKLFF. CDR3 sequence (DNA): TGTGCCAGCAGCCAAGGGACAGGTCAGAATGAAAAACTGTTTTTT.

The V and J genes are TRBV9 and TRBJ1-3, with D maybe TRBD1 (5 bases). V gave up 0 bases and J gave up 8 bases, with 15 bases separating them. The CDR3 is 15 amino acids. From germline, CDR1 is SGDLS and CDR2 YYNGEE. The CDR3 protein is CASSVAAGRKDTIYF. As DNA, the CDR3 is TGTGCCAGCAGCGTAGCGGCAGGGAGGAAAGACACCATATATTTT.

V usage is TRBV28 and J usage is TRBJ1-2, with D possibly TRBD1 on 6 matching bases. CDR3 size: 17 residues. CDR1 MDHEN and CDR2 SYDVKM come from the germline V gene. V was cut by 6 bases and J by 7 bases, with 27 bases left in between. CDR3: CASSWGPPEQGFGGYTF. The CDR3 coding sequence is TGTGCCAGCAGCTGGGGGCCTCCGGAGCAGGGATTCGGTGGCTACACCTTC.